This TCR beta chain appears in the sequencing data of a study of blood T cell repertoires in COVID-19 (TCRdb year 2020). With regard to the full study: Samples from collaborators originated in the United States, Italy and Spain and spanned both the acute and convalescent phases of COVID-19. The prospective study material was composed of cDNA or gDNA derived from T cells, B-cell-depleted T cells, or PBMCs. The dataset comprised deeply sampled blood TCRbeta repertoires from subjects exposed to, actively infected with, or recovered from COVID-19. The repertoires were made available in a free public database intended to serve as a resource for research on the immune response to SARS-CoV-2. Samples came from the ongoing ImmuneRACE study (first 160 participants) plus 1,254 subjects from 6 global collaborators. Nearly every sample came with metadata listing a de-identified subject ID, COVID-19 status, age in years and sex. Where available, HLA class I and class II types were obtained from metadata supplied by the sample provider rather than from assay-based typing. Overall study outcomes, separate from this receptor: The quantity of clinical and demographic metadata differed by source and by participant and was supplied without curation.

Points on this clone: The antigen it binds to is not known. The input lacks base qualities; no much larger clone sits a single base away.

The CDR3 runs 16 residues from the cysteine to the phenylalanine. Only the CDR3 region is kept as DNA, spanning 48 bases read in frame from base 1. The germline V gene (reference sequence) yields MNHEY for CDR1 and SMNVEV for CDR2. Germline trimming: 5 bases from V, 4 bases from J; junction bases outside gene matches: 11. Participants in the prospective study were enrolled through a virtual design, were aged roughly 18 to 100 years, and lived in approximately 25 United States geographic areas. Cohort assignment in the prospective study relied on participant-reported clinical history from a screening survey and a study questionnaire. ImmuneRACE Cohort 3 recovered participants were defined by two consecutive negative NP/OP PCR tests, healthcare professional clearance, or symptom resolution. Each participant in the prospective study had whole blood, serum and a nasopharyngeal or oropharyngeal swab collected by mobile phlebotomists. Prospective study participants could optionally give additional blood draws and questionnaires over an approximately two-month period. Before DNA extraction, blood samples from the prospective study were shipped at room temperature or frozen.

TCRbeta CDR3 regions were amplified from genomic DNA using the immunoSEQ Assay, a bias-controlled multiplex PCR. Per the authors' processing: Within the assay, amplification of reference gene primers was used to estimate how many nucleated cells each sample contained. To quantify the absolute abundance of each unique TCRbeta CDR3 rearrangement, sequence reads were collapsed and filtered. For each sample, productive Simpson clonality was calculated as the square root of Simpson's diversity index over productive rearrangements. Entries here come from immuneACCESS through TCRdb and include only in-frame sequences with V and J called. Some clones fail to appear in such tables; in the studies checked, an unresolved V gene covers under half of the shortfall, and the cause of the remainder is unknown. Clonal size and the V and J genes are those of that table, whereas D and trimming came from the DNA. The sample includes hundreds of thousands of clones, with 80% to 90% observed a single time. Clones ranked in the top ten supply 1.1% of the sample.

The chain was built from TRBV27 and TRBJ2-1, and 7 bases in between align with TRBD2. The TCR comes from a man aged 25 to 40 who had recovered from COVID-19. Sequences were obtained from PBMCs or T cells enriched from blood (not recorded which). The CDR3 protein is CASSPPGSGNYNEQFF. In nucleotides, the sequence is TGTGCCAGCAGTCCCCCGGGGAGCGGGAATTACAATGAGCAGTTCTTC.